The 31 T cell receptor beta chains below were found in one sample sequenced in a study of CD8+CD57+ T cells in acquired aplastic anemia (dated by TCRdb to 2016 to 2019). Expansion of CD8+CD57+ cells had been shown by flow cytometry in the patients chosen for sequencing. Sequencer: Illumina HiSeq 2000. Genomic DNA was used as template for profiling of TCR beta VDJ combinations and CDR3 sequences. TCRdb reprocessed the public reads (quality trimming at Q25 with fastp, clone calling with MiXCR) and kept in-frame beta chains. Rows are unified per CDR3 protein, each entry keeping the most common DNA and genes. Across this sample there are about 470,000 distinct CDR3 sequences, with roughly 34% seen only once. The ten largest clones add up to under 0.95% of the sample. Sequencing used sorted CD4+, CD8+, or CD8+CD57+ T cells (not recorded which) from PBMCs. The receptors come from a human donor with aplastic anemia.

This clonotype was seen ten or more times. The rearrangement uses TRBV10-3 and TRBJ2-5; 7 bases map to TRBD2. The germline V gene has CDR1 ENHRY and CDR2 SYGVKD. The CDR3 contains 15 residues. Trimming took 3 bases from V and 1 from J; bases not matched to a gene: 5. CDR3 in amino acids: CAISERAGFQETQYF. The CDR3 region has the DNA TGTGCCATCAGTGAAAGAGCGGGGTTCCAAGAGACCCAGTACTTC.

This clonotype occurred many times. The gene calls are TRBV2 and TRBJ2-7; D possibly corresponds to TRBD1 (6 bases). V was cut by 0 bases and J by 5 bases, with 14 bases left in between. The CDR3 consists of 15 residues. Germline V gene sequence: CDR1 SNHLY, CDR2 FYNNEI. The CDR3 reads CASSEALRAGDEQYF. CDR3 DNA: TGTGCCAGCAGTGAAGCGCTTCGGGCAGGGGACGAGCAGTACTTC.

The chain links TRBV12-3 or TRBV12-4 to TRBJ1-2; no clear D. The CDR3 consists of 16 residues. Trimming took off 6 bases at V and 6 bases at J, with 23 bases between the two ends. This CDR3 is CASSTTRRSQMDGYTF. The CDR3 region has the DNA TGTGCCAGCAGCACAACAAGACGGTCTCAGATGGATGGCTACACCTTC.

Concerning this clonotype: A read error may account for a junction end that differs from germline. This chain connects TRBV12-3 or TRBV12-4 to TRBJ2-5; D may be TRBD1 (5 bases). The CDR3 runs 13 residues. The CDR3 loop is CASSLAGAETKYF. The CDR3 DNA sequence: TGTGCCAGCAGTTTAGCAGGGGCAGAGACCAAGTACTTC.

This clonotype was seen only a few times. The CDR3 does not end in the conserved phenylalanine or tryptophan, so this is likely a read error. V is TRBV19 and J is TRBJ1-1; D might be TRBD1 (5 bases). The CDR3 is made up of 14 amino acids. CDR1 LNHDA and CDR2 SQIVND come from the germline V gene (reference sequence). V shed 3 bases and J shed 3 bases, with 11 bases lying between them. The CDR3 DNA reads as TGTGCCAGTAGTATCGGGGGTTTGTACACTGAAGCTTTCTCT. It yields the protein CASSIGGLYTEAFS.

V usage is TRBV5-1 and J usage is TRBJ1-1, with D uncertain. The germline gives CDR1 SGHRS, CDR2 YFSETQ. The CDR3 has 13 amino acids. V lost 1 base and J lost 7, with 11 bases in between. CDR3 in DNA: TGCGCCAGCAGCTTGAGGGCGGAGAATGAAGCTTTCTTT. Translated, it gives CASSLRAENEAFF.

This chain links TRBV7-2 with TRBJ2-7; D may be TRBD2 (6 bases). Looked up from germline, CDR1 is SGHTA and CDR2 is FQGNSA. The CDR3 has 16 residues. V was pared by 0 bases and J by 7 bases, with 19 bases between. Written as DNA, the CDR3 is TGTGCCAGCAGCTTAGCTTTCAGACTAGGGTACCGGGAGCAGTACTTC. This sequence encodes CASSLAFRLGYREQYF.

CDR3 protein: CASSSPDRVWSEAFF. The CDR3, as DNA: TGTGCCAGCAGCTCTCCTGACAGGGTATGGTCTGAAGCTTTCTTT. The V call is TRBV5-8, the J call TRBJ1-1; TRBD1 matches 7 bases. This CDR3 is built from 15 residues. The germline V gene encodes CDR1 SGHTS and CDR2 YDEGEE. V shed 3 bases, J shed 6 bases, and the junction held 11 bases outside the gene matches.

CDR3 region: CASSEQLDTDTQYF. The CDR3 bases are TGTGCCAGCAGTGAACAGTTAGACACAGATACGCAGTATTTT. The rearrangement links TRBV2 to TRBJ2-3; no clear D. From germline, CDR1 is SNHLY and CDR2 FYNNEI. Between the trimmed V and J ends, which lost 2 bases and 2 bases, there was a span of 8 bases. The CDR3 sequence is 14 residues long.

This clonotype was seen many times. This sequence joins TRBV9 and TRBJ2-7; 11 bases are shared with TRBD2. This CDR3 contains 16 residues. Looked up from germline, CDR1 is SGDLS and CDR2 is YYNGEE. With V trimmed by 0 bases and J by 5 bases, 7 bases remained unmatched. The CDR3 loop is CASSVVGSGRADEQYF. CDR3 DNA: TGTGCCAGCAGCGTAGTTGGTAGCGGGAGGGCCGACGAGCAGTACTTC.

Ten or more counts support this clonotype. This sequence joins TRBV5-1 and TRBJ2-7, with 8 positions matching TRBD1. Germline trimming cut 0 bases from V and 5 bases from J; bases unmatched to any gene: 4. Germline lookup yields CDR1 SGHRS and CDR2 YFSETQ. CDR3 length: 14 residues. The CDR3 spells CASSLAGGGDEQYF. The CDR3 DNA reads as TGCGCCAGCAGCTTGGCAGGGGGCGGCGACGAGCAGTACTTC.

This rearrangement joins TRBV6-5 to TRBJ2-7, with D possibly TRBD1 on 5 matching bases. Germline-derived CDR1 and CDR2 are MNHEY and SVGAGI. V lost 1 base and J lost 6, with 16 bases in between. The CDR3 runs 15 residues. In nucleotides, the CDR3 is TGTGCCAGCAGTTACTTTCGTGTAGGGGTCCTCGAGCAGTACTTC. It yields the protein CASSYFRVGVLEQYF.

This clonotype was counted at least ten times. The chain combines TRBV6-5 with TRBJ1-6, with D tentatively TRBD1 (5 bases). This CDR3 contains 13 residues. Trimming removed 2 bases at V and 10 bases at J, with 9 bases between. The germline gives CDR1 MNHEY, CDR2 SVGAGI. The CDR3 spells CASSYRGRSPLHF. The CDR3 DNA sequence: TGTGCCAGCAGTTACAGGGGTCGCTCACCCCTCCACTTT.

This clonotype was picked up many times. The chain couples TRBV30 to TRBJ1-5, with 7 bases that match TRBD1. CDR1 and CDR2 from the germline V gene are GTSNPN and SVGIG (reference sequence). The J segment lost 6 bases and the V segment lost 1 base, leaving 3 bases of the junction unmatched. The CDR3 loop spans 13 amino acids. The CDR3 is CAWSGQGSQPQHF. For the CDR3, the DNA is TGTGCCTGGAGTGGACAGGGCAGTCAGCCCCAGCATTTT.

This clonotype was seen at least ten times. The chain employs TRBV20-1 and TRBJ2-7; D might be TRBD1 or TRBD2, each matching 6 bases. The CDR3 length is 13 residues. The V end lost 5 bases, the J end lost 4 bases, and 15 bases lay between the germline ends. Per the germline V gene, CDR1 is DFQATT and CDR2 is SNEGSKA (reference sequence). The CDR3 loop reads CSAGLGGGYEQYF. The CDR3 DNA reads TGCAGTGCTGGACTGGGGGGCGGGTACGAGCAGTACTTC.

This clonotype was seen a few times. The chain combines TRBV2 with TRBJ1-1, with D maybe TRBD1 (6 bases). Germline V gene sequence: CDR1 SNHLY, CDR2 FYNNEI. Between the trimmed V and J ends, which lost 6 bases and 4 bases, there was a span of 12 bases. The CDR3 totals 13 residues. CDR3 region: CASRAGEVTEAFF. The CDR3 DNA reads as TGTGCCAGCAGAGCAGGGGAGGTCACTGAAGCTTTCTTT.

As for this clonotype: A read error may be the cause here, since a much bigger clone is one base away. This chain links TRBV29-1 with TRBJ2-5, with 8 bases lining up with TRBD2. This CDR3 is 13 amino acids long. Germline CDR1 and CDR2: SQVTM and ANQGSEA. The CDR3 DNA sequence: TGCGGCGTTGAGACGGGGGGGCAAGAGACCCAGTACTTC. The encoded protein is CGVETGGQETQYF.

The CDR3 nucleotides are TGTGCCACCAGCAGAGAAGCGGGAGGTTTGAATGAGCAGTTCTTC. Translation: CATSREAGGLNEQFF. The chain recombines TRBV15 with TRBJ2-1, with 9 bases lining up with TRBD2. CDR3 length: 15 amino acids. Germline-derived CDR1 and CDR2 are LNHNV and YYDKDF (reference sequence). Germline trimming cut 0 bases from V and 7 bases from J; bases unmatched to any gene: 4.

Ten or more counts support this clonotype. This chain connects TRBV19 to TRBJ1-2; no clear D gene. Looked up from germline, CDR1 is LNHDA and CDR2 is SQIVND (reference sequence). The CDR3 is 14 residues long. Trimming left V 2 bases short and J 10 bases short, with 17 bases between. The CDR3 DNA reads TGTGCCAGTAGTATAAATTTGAAACCTATCGACTACACCTTC. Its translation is CASSINLKPIDYTF.

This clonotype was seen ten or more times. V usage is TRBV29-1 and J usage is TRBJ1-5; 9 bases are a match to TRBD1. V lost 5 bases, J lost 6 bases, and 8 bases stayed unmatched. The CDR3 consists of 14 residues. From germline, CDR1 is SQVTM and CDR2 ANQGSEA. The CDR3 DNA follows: TGCAGCGTTCGATACGGGACAGGGTCTCAGCCCCAGCATTTT. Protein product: CSVRYGTGSQPQHF.

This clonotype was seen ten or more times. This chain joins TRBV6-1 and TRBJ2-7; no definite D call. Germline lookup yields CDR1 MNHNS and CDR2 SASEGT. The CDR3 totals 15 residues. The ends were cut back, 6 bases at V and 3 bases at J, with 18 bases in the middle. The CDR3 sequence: CASSPATRKGYEQYF. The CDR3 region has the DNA TGTGCCAGCAGCCCCGCGACGCGCAAAGGCTACGAGCAGTACTTC.

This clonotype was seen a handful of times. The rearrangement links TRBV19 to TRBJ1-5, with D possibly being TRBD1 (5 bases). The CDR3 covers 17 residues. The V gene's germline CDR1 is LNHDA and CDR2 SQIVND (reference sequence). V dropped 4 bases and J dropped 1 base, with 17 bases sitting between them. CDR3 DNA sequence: TGTGCCAGTAGTACCCACGGGACGTCAGGGAGCAATCAGCCCCAGCATTTT. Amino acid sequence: CASSTHGTSGSNQPQHF.

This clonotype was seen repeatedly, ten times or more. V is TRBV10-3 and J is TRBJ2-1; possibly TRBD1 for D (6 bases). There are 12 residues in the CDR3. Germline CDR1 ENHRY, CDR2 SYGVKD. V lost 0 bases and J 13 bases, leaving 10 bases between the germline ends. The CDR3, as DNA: TGTGCCATCAGTGAGTCACGGACAGAACAGTTCTTC. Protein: CAISESRTEQFF.

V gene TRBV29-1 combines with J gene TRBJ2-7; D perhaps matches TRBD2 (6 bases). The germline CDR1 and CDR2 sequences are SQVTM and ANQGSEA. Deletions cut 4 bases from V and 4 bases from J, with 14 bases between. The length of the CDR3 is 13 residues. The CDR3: CSVAHGTSYEQYF. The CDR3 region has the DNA TGCAGCGTTGCCCACGGGACTTCGTACGAGCAGTACTTC.

The CDR3 loop is CASSHHRPLLYNEQFF. As DNA, the CDR3 is TGTGCCAGCAGCCACCATAGGCCTCTCTTATACAATGAGCAGTTCTTC. The chain combines TRBV3-1 with TRBJ2-1; D ambiguous. Germline assignment: CDR1 LGHDT and CDR2 YNNKEL (reference sequence). CDR3 length equals 16 residues. Trimming removed 3 bases from V and 4 bases from J, with 16 bases in between.

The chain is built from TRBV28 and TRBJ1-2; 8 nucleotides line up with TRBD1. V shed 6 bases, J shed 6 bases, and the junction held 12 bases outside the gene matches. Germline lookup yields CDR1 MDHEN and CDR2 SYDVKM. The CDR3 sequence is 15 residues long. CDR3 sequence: CASRTRQGIRNGYTF. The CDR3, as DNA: TGTGCCAGCAGGACCAGACAGGGGATAAGGAATGGCTACACCTTC.

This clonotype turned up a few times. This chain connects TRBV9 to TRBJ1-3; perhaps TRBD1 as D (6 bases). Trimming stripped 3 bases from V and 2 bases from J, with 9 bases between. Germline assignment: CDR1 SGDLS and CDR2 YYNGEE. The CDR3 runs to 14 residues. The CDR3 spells CASSEGTPGNTIYF. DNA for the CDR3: TGTGCCAGCAGCGAGGGGACACCTGGAAACACCATATATTTT.

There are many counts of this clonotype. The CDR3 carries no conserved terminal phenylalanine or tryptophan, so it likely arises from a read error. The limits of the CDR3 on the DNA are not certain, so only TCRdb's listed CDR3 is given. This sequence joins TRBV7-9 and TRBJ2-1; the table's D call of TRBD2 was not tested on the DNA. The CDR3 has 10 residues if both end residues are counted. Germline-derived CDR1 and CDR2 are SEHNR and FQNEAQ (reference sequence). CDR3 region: CASSLDGAAV.

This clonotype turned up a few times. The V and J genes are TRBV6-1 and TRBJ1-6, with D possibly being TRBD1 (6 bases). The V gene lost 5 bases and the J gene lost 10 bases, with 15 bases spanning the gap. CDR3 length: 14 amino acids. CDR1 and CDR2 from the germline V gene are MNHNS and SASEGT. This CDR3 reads CASSNLQGYSPLHF. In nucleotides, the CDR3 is TGTGCCAGCAGTAATCTACAGGGATACTCACCCCTCCACTTT.

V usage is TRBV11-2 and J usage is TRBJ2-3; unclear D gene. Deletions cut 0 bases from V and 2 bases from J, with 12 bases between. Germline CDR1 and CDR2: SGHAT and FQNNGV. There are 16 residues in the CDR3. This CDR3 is CASSLDAARNTDTQYF. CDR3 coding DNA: TGTGCCAGCAGCTTAGACGCCGCTAGGAACACAGATACGCAGTATTTT.

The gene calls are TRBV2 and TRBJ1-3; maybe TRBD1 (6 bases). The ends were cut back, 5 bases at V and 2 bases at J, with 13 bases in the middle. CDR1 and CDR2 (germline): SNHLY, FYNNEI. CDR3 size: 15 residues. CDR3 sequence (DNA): TGTGCCAGCAGTTACTCTCCAGGGGCTGGAAACACCATATATTTT. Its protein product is CASSYSPGAGNTIYF.